A single T cell receptor (beta chain) is shown here with its context. Running of the assay took place at deep level. Assay: immunoSEQ multiplex PCR; the TCRdb copy retains only in-frame clones and omits some. Here the sample spans millions of clones, under 95% being singletons. As defined, naive CD8 cells were CD45RO-negative and positively selected for CCR7, with terminally differentiated effector memory CD45RA+ cells excluded. This entry belongs to a study of shared clonotypes between healthy human individuals. CDR1 and CDR2 from the germline V gene are SGHVS and FQNEAQ. The CDR3 length is 15 residues. The V end lost 7 bases, the J end lost 0 bases, and 16 bases lay between the germline ends.

What was sequenced was naive CD8+ T cells from PBMCs. The sequence came from a man between 18 and 35 years old in good health. Some clones in this sample may be carry-over from other donors' samples. V usage is TRBV7-8 and J usage is TRBJ2-7; perhaps TRBD2 as D (6 bases). The CDR3 loop is CASTPVGGSSYEQYF. CDR3 sequence (DNA): TGTGCCAGCACCCCGGTTGGGGGGAGCTCCTACGAGCAGTACTTC.